Sequencing of this T cell receptor beta chain was carried out in a study of cytomegalovirus exposure and HLA in healthy donors. Study-wide results and limits: The study put under 200 TCR beta chains on its list as cytomegalovirus-associated. Earlier findings revealed that most TCR beta V segments proved productive either about 87% or about 30% of the time.

Germline CDR1 and CDR2: SGHRS and YFSETQ. After removal of 0 bases from V and 1 base from J, the junction contained 7 bases not matched to a gene. The CDR3 is 16 residues long. PCR was performed using 60 Vbeta and 13 Jbeta primers. Only in-frame clones appear in the TCRdb table, and some are missing; sequencing was by immunoSEQ multiplex PCR. The sample yields around 140,000 clones, about two thirds seen once. With regard to this clone: Its antigen remains unknown.

The chain joins TRBV5-1 to TRBJ2-7, with 7 bases matching TRBD1. This clonotype was sampled from a man in his forties or fifties in good health and CMV-seropositive. The sequenced sample consisted of PBMCs. CDR3 in DNA: TGCGCCAGCAGCTTGGGTCACCGGGACAGTTCCTACGAGCAGTACTTC. Translation: CASSLGHRDSSYEQYF.